One sample yielded the 26 T cell receptor beta chains listed below, sequenced in a study of T cells after yellow fever vaccination. Each CDR3 protein gets one entry after TCRdb re-called the 5' RACE reads with MiXCR. There are about 330,000 distinct CDR3 sequences in the sample; around 6.8% occur only once, and about a sixth lies in the top ten. Source: PBMCs, taken about 49 days after the first yellow fever vaccination. These receptors were collected from a man aged 18 to 35 who received the YFV17D yellow fever vaccine.

The chain combines TRBV7-2 with TRBJ1-2, with D uncertain. Germline CDR1 reads SGHTA; CDR2 reads FQGNSA. The CDR3 contains 14 residues. V shed 1 base and J shed 7 bases, with 13 bases lying between them. CDR3 bases: TGTGCCAGCAGCTTAGGGGGTTTGGAAGGTGGCTACACCTTC. It yields the protein CASSLGGLEGGYTF.

A remark on this clonotype: The junction departs from germline at one end; a sequencing error may be responsible. This rearrangement joins TRBV2 to TRBJ2-1; TRBD1 aligns across 8 bases. The germline V gene encodes CDR1 SNHLY and CDR2 FYNNEI. The CDR3 spans 14 residues. DNA for the CDR3: TGTGCCAGCATCTGGACAGGGTCCTTCAATGAGCAGTTCTTC. Translated, it gives CASIWTGSFNEQFF.

The rearrangement joins TRBV6-2 or TRBV6-3 to TRBJ2-4, with D unclear. V was clipped by 0 bases and J by 0 bases, with 3 bases between them. The CDR3 is 14 amino acids. Germline V lookup: CDR1 MNHEY, CDR2 SVGEGT. CDR3 residues: CASSYSVAKNIQYF. CDR3 sequence (DNA): TGTGCCAGCAGTTACTCAGTAGCCAAAAACATTCAGTACTTC.

This clonotype has more than one count but fewer than ten. V usage is TRBV28 and J usage is TRBJ2-1; 7 bases match TRBD1. The length of the CDR3 is 14 residues. Looked up from germline, CDR1 is MDHEN and CDR2 is SYDVKM. V shed 3 bases and J 7 bases; nucleotides not matched to a gene: 6. CDR3 DNA: TGTGCCAGCAGTTTCGCACAGGGGTGGAATGAGCAGTTCTTC. Amino acid sequence: CASSFAQGWNEQFF.

The chain joins TRBV5-1 to TRBJ1-1, with D hard to call. The V and J ends lost 0 bases and 6 bases respectively, with 9 bases between them. The CDR3 totals 13 residues. Germline V lookup: CDR1 SGHRS, CDR2 YFSETQ. DNA of the CDR3: TGCGCCAGCAGCTTGGGGAAGGGCGCTGAAGCTTTCTTT. Translating it yields CASSLGKGAEAFF.

The table lists this clonotype with many counts. V usage is TRBV24-1 and J usage is TRBJ2-1; D is undetermined. The CDR3 consists of 16 residues. V lost 1 base and J lost 1, with 10 bases in between. Germline V gives CDR1 KGHDR, CDR2 SFDVKD. The CDR3 coding sequence is TGTGCCACCAGTGATTTTTCGGAGAAATCCTACAATGAGCAGTTCTTC. Amino acids: CATSDFSEKSYNEQFF.

In regard to this clonotype: Since the CDR3 does not end with the conserved phenylalanine or tryptophan, this likely comes from a read error. This chain joins TRBV5-1 and TRBJ2-5; no definite D call. CDR1 and CDR2 from the germline V gene are SGHRS and YFSETQ. CDR3 size: 13 residues. V lost 3 bases and J 5 bases, leaving 11 bases between the germline ends. The CDR3 loop reads CASSYGPEETQYS. CDR3 sequence (DNA): TGCGCCAGCAGCTACGGGCCGGAGGAGACCCAGTACTCC.

This clonotype was seen a handful of times. J is TRBJ2-2 and V is TRBV14; TRBD1 agrees at 7 bases. V trimming: 5 bases; J trimming: 1 base; junction bases outside the gene matches: 13. Germline CDR1 reads SGHDN; CDR2 reads FVKESK. The CDR3 length is 18 residues. The CDR3 bases are TGTGCCAGCAGCAGACGCCGGGACAGAAATAGGAACACCGGGGAGCTGTTTTTT. Its protein product is CASSRRRDRNRNTGELFF.

The chain uses TRBV10-2 and TRBJ1-4; possible D gene TRBD1, 6 bases. Trimming took 3 bases from V and 10 from J, leaving 12 bases between them. CDR1 WSHSY and CDR2 SAAADI come from the germline V gene. The CDR3 contains 13 residues. DNA of the CDR3: TGCGCCAGCAGTGATGGGGACAACGCAAAACTGTTTTTT. This sequence encodes CASSDGDNAKLFF.

This chain connects TRBV11-1 to TRBJ2-1; no clear D gene. Germline CDR1 and CDR2: SGHAT and FQDESV (reference sequence). Trimming shortened V by 5 bases and J by 5 bases, and 16 bases separated the two germline ends. The CDR3 loop spans 15 amino acids. The CDR3, as DNA: TGTGCCAGCAGCCGCATTGGGTCTCCGGACAATGAGCAGTTCTTC. This gives the protein CASSRIGSPDNEQFF.

This clonotype has only a few counts. V gene TRBV7-9 combines with J gene TRBJ2-1; TRBD2 matches at 7 bases. This CDR3 is built from 15 residues. The V gene's germline CDR1 is SEHNR and CDR2 FQNEAQ (reference sequence). V was pared by 5 bases and J by 5 bases, with 9 bases of the junction left unmatched. The CDR3: CASSTDSGPNNEQFF. The CDR3 DNA reads as TGTGCCAGCAGCACCGATAGCGGGCCCAACAATGAGCAGTTCTTC.

V and J are TRBV12-3 or TRBV12-4 and TRBJ1-4; D is possibly TRBD1 (6 bases). There are 17 residues in the CDR3. V lost 5 bases, J lost 0 bases, and 16 bases lay in between. CDR3 loop: CASSLRGDPATNEKLFF. In DNA form, the CDR3 reads TGTGCCAGCAGTCTGAGGGGGGATCCAGCAACTAATGAAAAACTGTTTTTT.

This clonotype was observed a handful of times. The chain combines TRBV6-2 or TRBV6-3 with TRBJ2-5, with D possibly TRBD2 on 6 matching bases. The germline gives CDR1 MNHEY, CDR2 SVGEGT. Trimming stripped 7 bases from V and 2 bases from J, with 14 bases between. This CDR3 has 14 amino acids. CDR3 sequence reads: CASTSQGRQETQYF. CDR3 DNA sequence: TGTGCCAGCACCTCCCAAGGGAGGCAAGAGACCCAGTACTTC.

The chain joins TRBV28 to TRBJ1-2; perhaps TRBD1 as D (5 bases). Between the trimmed V and J ends, which lost 6 bases and 8 bases, there was a span of 10 bases. CDR1 and CDR2 (germline): MDHEN, SYDVKM. This CDR3 region has 11 residues. Written as DNA, the CDR3 is TGTGCCAGCAGCGGGGCGGGCGGCTACACCTTC. It specifies CASSGAGGYTF.

In its sample, this clonotype was seen a few times. This chain connects TRBV7-9 to TRBJ1-5; TRBD1 matches at 7 bases. The CDR3 is 14 residues long. Germline CDR1 is SEHNR and CDR2 is FQNEAQ (reference sequence). V lost 5 bases, J lost 5 bases, and 6 bases stayed unmatched. Here the CDR3 reads CASSPTGWDQPQHF. CDR3 DNA sequence: TGTGCCAGCAGCCCGACAGGGTGGGATCAGCCCCAGCATTTT.

This clonotype has just a few counts. The rearrangement joins TRBV20-1 to TRBJ1-2; D remains unclear. Germline loops: CDR1 DFQATT, CDR2 SNEGSKA (reference sequence). The CDR3 loop spans 14 amino acids. The ends were cut back, 1 base at V and 4 bases at J, with 13 bases in the middle. In DNA, the CDR3 is TGCAGTGCTAGAGTTAAAGGGCAAAGCTATGGCTACACCTTC. Protein sequence: CSARVKGQSYGYTF.

This clonotype came up a few times. The rearrangement uses TRBV7-6 and TRBJ1-4; D call uncertain. The CDR3 extends over 15 amino acids. Trimming removed 5 bases from V and 7 bases from J, with 17 bases in between. Germline loops: CDR1 SGHVS, CDR2 FNYEAQ. The CDR3 DNA reads TGTGCCAGCAGCCCCAGGACCGCTTCGGGTGAAAAACTGTTTTTT. It encodes CASSPRTASGEKLFF.

In its sample, this clonotype was seen many times. V usage is TRBV5-1 and J usage is TRBJ2-1; D might be TRBD2 (7 bases). The CDR3 is 16 amino acids. V was shortened by 3 bases and J by 3 bases, with 16 bases between the two germline ends. Germline V CDR1 and CDR2: SGHRS, YFSETQ. The CDR3 protein is CASSSQRGGIYNEQFF. The CDR3 DNA sequence: TGCGCCAGCAGCTCGCAACGCGGGGGCATCTACAATGAGCAGTTCTTC.

This clonotype was detected a few times. The V call is TRBV4-2, the J call TRBJ2-7, with TRBD2 matching 7 bases. Germline V gene sequence: CDR1 LGHNA, CDR2 YNFKEQ. Losses at the gene ends were 1 base for V and 5 bases for J; bases not matched to a gene: 8. The CDR3 spans 15 residues. CDR3 loop: CASSQGPGDYDEQYF. In nucleotides, the CDR3 is TGTGCCAGCAGCCAAGGTCCGGGGGACTACGACGAGCAGTACTTC.

This clonotype was recorded many times. The J gene is TRBJ2-5, the V gene TRBV5-6; 10 nucleotides line up with TRBD1. Germline lookup yields CDR1 SGHDT and CDR2 YYEEEE. Trimming at V came to 1 base and at J to 5 bases, leaving 8 bases not matched to a gene. CDR3 size: 16 residues. For the CDR3, the DNA is TGTGCCAGCAGCTTGCGGTCCGGGACAGGGGAGGAGACCCAGTACTTC. Translating gives CASSLRSGTGEETQYF.

This clonotype was observed a few times. The V call is TRBV9, the J call TRBJ2-2, with 11 bases aligning to TRBD2. CDR1 and CDR2 from the germline V gene are SGDLS and YYNGEE. This CDR3 contains 16 residues. With V trimmed by 1 base and J by 1 base, 0 bases remained unmatched. CDR3: CASSVLAGGNTGELFF. The CDR3 coding sequence is TGTGCCAGCAGCGTACTAGCGGGGGGGAACACCGGGGAGCTGTTTTTT.

V and J are TRBV5-1 and TRBJ2-1, with 8 positions matching TRBD1. Unmatched junction bases numbered 9, after V lost 5 bases and J lost 5 bases. The CDR3 covers 15 residues. Per germline, CDR1 SGHRS and CDR2 YFSETQ. CDR3 loop: CASSPWTGFDNEQFF. The CDR3 nucleotides are TGCGCCAGCAGTCCCTGGACAGGGTTCGACAATGAGCAGTTCTTC.

The chain carries TRBV24-1 and TRBJ1-6, with D possibly matching TRBD1 (5 bases). The CDR3 has 16 residues. Per the germline V gene, CDR1 is KGHDR and CDR2 is SFDVKD. Trimming left V 1 base short and J 7 bases short, with 13 bases between. The CDR3 DNA reads as TGTGCCACCAGTGATTTTTCGGGGCTGCCGAATTCACCCCTCCACTTT. Its translation: CATSDFSGLPNSPLHF.

This clonotype was counted a few times. This chain uses TRBV6-2 or TRBV6-3 with TRBJ2-3; D unclear. CDR3 length: 11 residues. Germline CDR1 MNHEY, CDR2 SVGEGT. V lost 5 bases and J lost 7, with 7 bases in between. As DNA, the CDR3 is TGTGCCAGCAGTAACGGGCATACGCAGTATTTT. This translates into CASSNGHTQYF.

This clonotype was observed at least ten times. The V and J genes are TRBV7-8 and TRBJ2-3; the match to TRBD2 covers 10 bases. Germline V gives CDR1 SGHVS, CDR2 FQNEAQ. Germline trimming cut 0 bases from V and 4 bases from J; bases unmatched to any gene: 4. The CDR3 is 16 residues long. The CDR3 loop reads CASSLAAAGGPDTQYF. The CDR3 DNA is TGTGCCAGCAGCTTAGCTGCAGCGGGGGGGCCAGATACGCAGTATTTT. Looking up the rest from reference TRBV7-8 and TRBJ2-3 gives the full variable domain: GAGVSQSPRYKVAKRGQDVALRCDPISGHVSLFWYQQALGQGPEFLTYFQNEAQLDKSGLPSDRFFAERPEGSVSTLKIQRTQQEDSAVYLCASSLAAAGGPDTQYFGPGTRLTVL.

This sequence joins TRBV20-1 and TRBJ1-5; TRBD1 matches 12 bases. J was trimmed by 1 base and V by 4 bases; bases with no gene match: 8. The CDR3 totals 17 residues. CDR1 and CDR2 from the germline V gene are DFQATT and SNEGSKA (reference sequence). The CDR3 nucleotides read TGCAGTGCTAAGGCCGGGACAGGGGGCGGAAGCAATCAGCCCCAGCATTTT. It specifies CSAKAGTGGGSNQPQHF.